This entry concerns a single T cell receptor (beta chain). Its antigen is currently not known. One base away there is no much larger clone; base qualities are not given. Donors were patients with melanoma. The receptor library was made with the immunoSEQ multiplex PCR assay. TCRdb's version of the immuneACCESS table is confined to in-frame rearrangements and falls short of the full clone set. An unresolved V gene accounts for under half of the shortfall where checked; the remainder is of unknown origin. The sample includes about 140,000 clones, with around nine tenths observed a single time. The top ten constitute 1.5% to 1.9% of the sample. Between the V and J ends, shortened by 3 bases and 6 bases respectively, the junction contains 17 bases. The CDR3 covers 15 residues, taking in both the cysteine and the phenylalanine. The only DNA kept is the CDR3, 45 bases in frame from the first base. The germline V gene specifies SGHTA as CDR1 and FQGNSA as CDR2.

This specimen belongs to a study of CD4+ T cells in melanoma (dated 2022 in TCRdb). Context from the whole study: Neoantigen-specific CD4+ T cells in human melanoma were investigated in the study. Overall study outcomes, separate from this receptor: Neoantigen-specific CD4+ T cells were reported to be correlated with the function of CD8+ T cells, macrophages and B cells. Neoantigen-specific CD4+ T cells in melanoma were reported to show diverse differentiation states.

The clonotype comes from a human donor with melanoma. The rearrangement combines TRBV7-2 with TRBJ1-1, with TRBD1 as a weak D call on 5 bases. The DNA sequence is given as TGTGCCAGCAGCTTTGGGCTCCGGGGGGACTCTGAAGCTTTCTTT. Its translation reads: CASSFGLRGDSEAFF.